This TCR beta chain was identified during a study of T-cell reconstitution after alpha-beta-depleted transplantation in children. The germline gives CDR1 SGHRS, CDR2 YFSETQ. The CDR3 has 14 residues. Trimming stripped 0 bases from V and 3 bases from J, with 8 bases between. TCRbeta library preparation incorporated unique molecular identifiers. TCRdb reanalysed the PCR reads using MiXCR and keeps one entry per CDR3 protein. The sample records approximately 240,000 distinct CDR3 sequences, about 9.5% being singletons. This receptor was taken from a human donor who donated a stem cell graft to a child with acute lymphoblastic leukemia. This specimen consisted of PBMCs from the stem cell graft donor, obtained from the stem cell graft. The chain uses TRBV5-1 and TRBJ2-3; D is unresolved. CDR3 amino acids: CASSLDPITDTQYF. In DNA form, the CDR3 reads TGCGCCAGCAGCTTGGACCCTATAACAGATACGCAGTATTTT.